These 26 T cell receptor beta chains originate from one sample sequenced in a study of cytomegalovirus exposure and HLA in healthy donors. The PCR had 60 Vbeta and 13 Jbeta primers. Data came from immunoSEQ multiplex PCR; TCRdb stores just in-frame clones and leaves some out. Of about 120,000 clones in the sample, 60% to 85% were seen once. The specimen was PBMCs. These receptors all come from a woman in her 40s in good health and CMV-seropositive.

The genes are TRBV7-2 and TRBJ1-2, with TRBD1 as a possible D gene (5 bases). Trimming pared 6 bases from V and 7 bases from J, leaving 18 bases between. This CDR3 is built from 14 residues. Germline V CDR1 and CDR2: SGHTA, FQGNSA. In nucleotides, the CDR3 is TGTGCCAGCAGGAAAGGTGGGGCGTTAGCTGGCTACACCTTC. Translation gives CASRKGGALAGYTF.

The chain combines TRBV19 with TRBJ2-2; 11 bases line up with TRBD2. The CDR3 runs 20 residues. V trimming: 7 bases; J trimming: 0 bases; junction bases outside the gene matches: 16. Germline CDR1 reads LNHDA; CDR2 reads SQIVND (reference sequence). The CDR3 is CASTQPPRLAGMTNTGELFF. The CDR3 DNA reads as TGTGCCAGTACACAGCCCCCCCGACTAGCGGGGATGACGAACACCGGGGAGCTGTTTTTT.

This chain joins TRBV7-6 and TRBJ2-3; 7 bases are a match to TRBD2. CDR1 and CDR2 (germline): SGHVS, FNYEAQ. This CDR3 has 15 residues. J gave up 4 bases and V 5 bases, and 9 bases lay outside the gene matches. CDR3 sequence: CASSPAGVPPDTQYF. In DNA form, the CDR3 reads TGTGCCAGCAGCCCGGCGGGAGTGCCGCCAGATACGCAGTATTTT.

The V call is TRBV18, the J call TRBJ2-7; TRBD1 aligns across 7 bases. Germline CDR1 reads KGHSH; CDR2 reads LQKENI. The CDR3 contains 14 residues. V was clipped by 4 bases and J by 0 bases; unmatched bases: 3. DNA of the CDR3: TGTGCCAGCTCACAGACAGGGCGCTCCTACGAGCAGTACTTC. This codes for CASSQTGRSYEQYF.

The rearrangement joins TRBV7-9 to TRBJ2-7, with 7 bases identical to TRBD2. J lost 3 bases, V lost 5 bases, and 7 bases had no gene match. This CDR3 contains 14 residues. CDR1 and CDR2 (germline): SEHNR, FQNEAQ (reference sequence). The CDR3 region is CASSVGGILYEQYF. CDR3 in DNA: TGTGCCAGCAGCGTGGGGGGGATTCTCTACGAGCAGTACTTC.

This clone was counted a few times. The V and J genes are TRBV18 and TRBJ1-2; D is unresolved. The length of the CDR3 is 13 residues. Deletions cut 3 bases from V and 6 bases from J, with 11 bases between. The germline V gene has CDR1 KGHSH and CDR2 LQKENI. CDR3 protein: CASSPGVGDGYTF. In nucleotides, the CDR3 is TGTGCCAGCTCACCCGGGGTCGGTGATGGCTACACCTTC.

This clone was detected only a few times. The rearrangement uses TRBV2 and TRBJ1-5, with D tentatively TRBD1 (5 bases). The CDR3 contains 15 residues. CDR1 and CDR2 from the germline V gene are SNHLY and FYNNEI. Trimming shortened V by 4 bases and J by 3 bases, and 13 bases separated the two germline ends. This CDR3 reads CASSGEGAVNQPQHF. CDR3 nucleotide sequence: TGTGCCAGCAGTGGGGAAGGGGCTGTCAATCAGCCCCAGCATTTT. Together with reference TRBV2 and TRBJ1-5, the CDR3 gives the full variable domain: EPEVTQTPSHQVTQMGQEVILRCVPISNHLYFYWYRQILGQKVEFLVSFYNNEISEKSEIFDDQFSVERPDGSNFTLKIRSTKLEDSAMYFCASSGEGAVNQPQHFGDGTRLSIL.

The chain recombines TRBV10-3 with TRBJ2-1; 10 bases align to TRBD2. Germline values: CDR1 ENHRY, CDR2 SYGVKD. The CDR3 consists of 14 residues. V lost 10 bases and J lost 8; bases outside the gene matches: 11. CDR3: CATRALAGADEQFF. The DNA of the CDR3 is TGTGCCACCCGAGCGCTAGCGGGAGCCGATGAGCAGTTCTTC.

The rearrangement links TRBV6-5 to TRBJ2-7; 13 nucleotides line up with TRBD2. CDR1 and CDR2 (germline): MNHEY, SVGAGI. The CDR3 covers 15 residues. With 6 bases clipped from V and 2 bases from J, the junction kept 4 bases outside the gene matches. CDR3 coding DNA: TGTGCCAGCAGACGTGGACTAGCGGGGGCCTACGAGCAGTACTTC. This encodes CASRRGLAGAYEQYF.

The CDR3 DNA follows: TGTGCCAGCAGCGAGAGGGGGGGGGCTAAGGATTCACCCCTCCACTTT. It codes for CASSERGGAKDSPLHF. The V gene is TRBV9, the J gene TRBJ1-6, with D possibly matching TRBD1 (6 bases). Germline assignment: CDR1 SGDLS and CDR2 YYNGEE. This CDR3 is built from 16 residues. Trimming took 3 bases from V and 8 from J, leaving 18 bases between them.

This clone was seen once. The V call is TRBV11-3, the J call TRBJ2-1, with a tentative D call TRBD2 (7 bases). The CDR3 has 14 amino acids. Trimming took 5 bases from V and 5 from J, leaving 13 bases between them. CDR1 SGHNT and CDR2 YENEEA come from the germline V gene. Written as DNA, the CDR3 is TGTGCCAGCAGCGGGGCGGGGGCGGACAATGAGCAGTTCTTC. It is translated as CASSGAGADNEQFF.

The rearrangement joins TRBV18 to TRBJ1-6; D ambiguous. Between the trimmed V and J ends, which lost 5 bases and 0 bases, there was a span of 11 bases. The CDR3 sequence is 16 residues long. Germline V gene data show CDR1 as KGHSH and CDR2 as LQKENI. The chain's CDR3 is CASSGEGSSYNSPLHF. In nucleotides, the CDR3 is TGTGCCAGCTCAGGAGAGGGTAGCTCCTATAATTCACCCCTCCACTTT.

The rearrangement links TRBV6-5 to TRBJ2-4; the D gene is possibly TRBD1 (6 bases). Looked up from germline, CDR1 is MNHEY and CDR2 is SVGAGI. Deletions cut 6 bases from V and 1 base from J, with 13 bases between. The CDR3 is 15 residues long. CDR3 sequence: CASRRTVLAKNIQYF. For the CDR3, the DNA is TGTGCCAGCAGGAGGACAGTTCTCGCCAAAAACATTCAGTACTTC.

The chain combines TRBV5-5 with TRBJ2-7; tentative D call: TRBD2 (6 bases). The CDR3 extends over 14 amino acids. Germline V gene data show CDR1 as SGHKS and CDR2 as YYEKEE (reference sequence). V was clipped by 4 bases and J by 1 base, with 12 bases between them. This CDR3 is CASSGGMGSYEQYF. The DNA of the CDR3 is TGTGCCAGCAGCGGAGGGATGGGATCCTACGAGCAGTACTTC.

The chain links TRBV23-1 to TRBJ1-5, with 7 positions matching TRBD1. TRBV23-1 is treated as an ORF (open reading frame) with a function not yet certain. V was pared by 11 bases and J by 0 bases, with 7 bases of the junction left unmatched. There are 14 residues in the CDR3. The DNA for the CDR3 is TGCGCCGGACCAGACAGGGATAGCAATCAGCCCCAGCATTTT. Translation: CAGPDRDSNQPQHF.

This chain links TRBV29-1 with TRBJ1-4; no definite D call. CDR1 is SQVTM, CDR2 ANQGSEA, per germline. The CDR3 has 12 amino acids. Trimming removed 4 bases at V and 3 bases at J, with 6 bases between. CDR3: CSVALSNEKLFF. CDR3 nucleotides: TGCAGCGTTGCCCTATCTAATGAAAAACTGTTTTTT. Complete variable domain (other parts from reference TRBV29-1 and TRBJ1-4): SAVISQKPSRDICQRGTSLTIQCQVDSQVTMMFWYRQQPGQSLTLIATANQGSEATYESGFVIDKFPISRPNLTFSTLTVSNMSPEDSSIYLCSVALSNEKLFFGSGTQLSVL.

The chain combines TRBV5-5 with TRBJ2-7; 7 nucleotides align to TRBD2. This CDR3 is built from 14 residues. Trimming cost V 4 bases and J 2 bases; bases outside gene matches: 6. Looked up from germline, CDR1 is SGHKS and CDR2 is YYEKEE (reference sequence). CDR3 in DNA: TGTGCCAGCAGCCCGACTAGCACTACCTACGAGCAGTACTTC. It is translated as CASSPTSTTYEQYF.

This clone was observed a handful of times. This chain joins TRBV9 and TRBJ2-7, with D possibly being TRBD2 (5 bases). CDR1 and CDR2 from the germline V gene are SGDLS and YYNGEE. The CDR3 is 15 amino acids. Trimming cost V 2 bases and J 5 bases, with 17 bases left between them. The CDR3 region has the DNA TGTGCCAGCAGCGTGTCGGCTAGCAATCTCGACGAGCAGTACTTC. Translated, it gives CASSVSASNLDEQYF.

CDR3 bases: TGTGCCAGCAGTCCAGACAGGGGGAGGAACACCGGGGAGCTGTTTTTT. Translation gives CASSPDRGRNTGELFF. The genes are TRBV27 and TRBJ2-2; the match to TRBD1 covers 9 bases. The CDR3 has 16 amino acids. In germline, CDR1 is MNHEY, CDR2 SMNVEV (reference sequence). Unmatched junction bases numbered 5, after V lost 5 bases and J lost 1 base.

The rearrangement uses TRBV12-5 and TRBJ2-5; D gene uncertain. In germline, CDR1 is LGHNT, CDR2 FRNRAP. Trimming left V 1 base short and J 5 bases short, with 8 bases between. The CDR3 is made up of 13 amino acids. CDR3 sequence reads: CASGLGRMETQYF. The CDR3 region has the DNA TGTGCTAGTGGTTTGGGGCGGATGGAGACCCAGTACTTC.

Turning to this clone: At one of its ends the junction is not consistent with the germline gene, which may arise from a read error. The same CDR3 also results from other DNA sequences found in this sample. The CDR3: CASSYSGGQETQYF. The CDR3 coding sequence is TGTGCCAGCAGCTACTCGGGGGGCCAAGAGACCCAGTACTTC. The rearrangement joins TRBV6-5 to TRBJ2-5, with 7 bases lining up with TRBD2. The CDR3 is made up of 14 amino acids. Germline V gives CDR1 MNHEY, CDR2 SVGAGI.

V usage is TRBV11-2 and J usage is TRBJ2-1, with 10 bases identical to TRBD2. The CDR3 has 16 residues. V lost 6 bases, J lost 2 bases, and 7 bases stayed unmatched. Germline loops: CDR1 SGHAT, CDR2 FQNNGV. CDR3 in amino acids: CASRRISGRAYNEQFF. Here the CDR3 DNA reads TGTGCCAGCAGACGTATCAGCGGGAGGGCCTACAATGAGCAGTTCTTC.

This chain links TRBV29-1 with TRBJ2-7, with TRBD1 matching 7 bases. The CDR3 consists of 13 residues. Germline V gene lookup returns CDR1 SQVTM and CDR2 ANQGSEA. J lost 6 bases, V lost 4 bases, and 9 bases had no gene match. The CDR3 sequence: CSVVRGGSGEQYF. CDR3 nucleotide sequence: TGCAGCGTTGTACGAGGGGGCTCGGGCGAGCAGTACTTC.

The table lists this clone with a few counts. This sequence joins TRBV25-1 and TRBJ1-3, with D hard to call. The CDR3 contains 13 residues. Germline CDR1 and CDR2: MGHDK and SYGVNS. V lost 5 bases and J 0 bases, leaving 5 bases between the germline ends. The CDR3 sequence is CASSLYSGNTIYF. CDR3 coding DNA: TGTGCCAGCAGTCTCTACTCTGGAAACACCATATATTTT.

J is TRBJ1-4 and V is TRBV30, with 8 bases aligning to TRBD1. CDR3 size: 18 residues. The V and J ends lost 1 base and 7 bases, in that order; junction bases with no gene match: 17. CDR1 and CDR2 (germline): GTSNPN, SVGIG (reference sequence). DNA for the CDR3: TGTGCCTGGAGTGGCCCCAGCGCCTCAGGGGGCCTAGGTGAAAAACTGTTTTTT. This translates into CAWSGPSASGGLGEKLFF. Combining the CDR3 with reference TRBV30 and TRBJ1-4 gives the whole variable domain SQTIHQWPATLVQPVGSPLSLECTVEGTSNPNLYWYRQAAGRGLQLLFYSVGIGQISSEVPQNLSASRPQDRQFILSSKKLLLSDSGFYLCAWSGPSASGGLGEKLFFGSGTQLSVL.

The V gene is TRBV5-5, the J gene TRBJ2-7; 8 bases agree with TRBD1. Germline lookup yields CDR1 SGHKS and CDR2 YYEKEE (reference sequence). J was trimmed by 3 bases and V by 0 bases; bases with no gene match: 5. The CDR3 loop spans 15 amino acids. The CDR3 spells CASSLVPTGDYEQYF. The CDR3 DNA sequence: TGTGCCAGCAGCTTGGTGCCGACAGGGGACTACGAGCAGTACTTC.